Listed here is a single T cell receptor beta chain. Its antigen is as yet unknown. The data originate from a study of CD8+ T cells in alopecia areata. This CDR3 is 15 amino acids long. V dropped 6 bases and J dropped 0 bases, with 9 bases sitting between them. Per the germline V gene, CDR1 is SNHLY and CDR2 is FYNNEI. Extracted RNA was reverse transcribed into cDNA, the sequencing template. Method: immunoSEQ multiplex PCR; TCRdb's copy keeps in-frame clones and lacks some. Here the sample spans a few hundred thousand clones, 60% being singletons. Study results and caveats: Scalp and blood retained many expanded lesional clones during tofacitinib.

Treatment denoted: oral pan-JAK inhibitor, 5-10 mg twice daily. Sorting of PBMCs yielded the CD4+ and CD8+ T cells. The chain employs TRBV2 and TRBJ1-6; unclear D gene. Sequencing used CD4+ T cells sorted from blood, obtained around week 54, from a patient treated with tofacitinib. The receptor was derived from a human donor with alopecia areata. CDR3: CASREISSYNSPLHF. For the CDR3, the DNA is TGTGCCAGCAGAGAAATAAGCTCCTATAATTCACCCCTCCACTTT.